This T cell receptor (beta chain) was sequenced during a study of blood T cell repertoires in COVID-19. The CDR3 length is 14 residues. V was trimmed by 6 bases and J by 3 bases, leaving 12 bases between them. Germline V gene data show CDR1 as MDHEN and CDR2 as SYDVKM. Generated by immunoSEQ multiplex PCR, the TCRdb table keeps only in-frame clones and is missing some. The data contain about 210,000 clones, roughly 86% of them seen just once; the ten biggest clones take up around 1.5%. This clone was seen once. This sequence joins TRBV28 and TRBJ1-5; no definite D call. The sequence came from a young man with active or convalescent COVID-19. Sequences were obtained from peripheral blood. The CDR3 DNA reads as TGTGCCAGCAGACCTCACAGTAACAATCAGCCCCAGCATTTT. It encodes CASRPHSNNQPQHF.